The clone carrying this T cell receptor (beta chain) was counted at least ten times. TRAV- and TRBV-specific primers, spanning alpha and beta chains, primed first-strand cDNA. Over approximately 20 PCR cycles, TCRs were amplified from a constant-region primer and V-primer adapter. TCRdb called the reads again in MiXCR, with one record for every CDR3 protein. The sample has roughly 100,000 distinct CDR3 sequences, less than 25% seen once. The record originates from a study of low-dose radiotherapy and immunotherapy resistance in tumors. The CDR3 is made up of 12 amino acids. Trimming pared 4 bases from V and 6 bases from J, leaving 9 bases between. The V gene's germline CDR1 is MNHEY and CDR2 SVGEGT. This sample's time point: after trial treatment. Treatment: LDRT plus nivolumab, ipilimumab, low-dose cyclophosphamide and aspirin (RACIN trial).

The chain joins TRBV6-2 or TRBV6-3 to TRBJ2-5; D gene uncertain. The specimen comprised PBMCs, sampled after low-dose radiotherapy plus immunotherapy. The sequence came from a female donor with ovarian cancer. The chain's CDR3 is CASSLLSQTQYF. The CDR3 DNA reads as TGTGCCAGCAGTTTACTAAGCCAGACCCAGTACTTC.